This TCR beta chain was recovered during a study of blood T cells in healthy people across ages. Next came a second PCR, run for about 7 to 12 cycles, which used a sample-barcoded 5' primer along with a J-beta primer mix. TCRdb processed the 5' RACE reads anew with MiXCR; each CDR3 protein has one entry. Of roughly 1,800,000 distinct CDR3 sequences listed, around half are singletons. From germline, CDR1 is SGHRS and CDR2 YFSETQ. The CDR3 spans 13 residues. Trimming took off 0 bases at V and 6 bases at J, with 7 bases between the two ends. The receptor was isolated from a woman in her 40s in good health. V gene TRBV5-1 combines with J gene TRBJ2-1; D not certain. The sequencing sample was made of blood. CDR3 protein: CASSLVLTNEQFF. CDR3 DNA sequence: TGCGCCAGCAGCTTGGTACTAACCAATGAGCAGTTCTTC.